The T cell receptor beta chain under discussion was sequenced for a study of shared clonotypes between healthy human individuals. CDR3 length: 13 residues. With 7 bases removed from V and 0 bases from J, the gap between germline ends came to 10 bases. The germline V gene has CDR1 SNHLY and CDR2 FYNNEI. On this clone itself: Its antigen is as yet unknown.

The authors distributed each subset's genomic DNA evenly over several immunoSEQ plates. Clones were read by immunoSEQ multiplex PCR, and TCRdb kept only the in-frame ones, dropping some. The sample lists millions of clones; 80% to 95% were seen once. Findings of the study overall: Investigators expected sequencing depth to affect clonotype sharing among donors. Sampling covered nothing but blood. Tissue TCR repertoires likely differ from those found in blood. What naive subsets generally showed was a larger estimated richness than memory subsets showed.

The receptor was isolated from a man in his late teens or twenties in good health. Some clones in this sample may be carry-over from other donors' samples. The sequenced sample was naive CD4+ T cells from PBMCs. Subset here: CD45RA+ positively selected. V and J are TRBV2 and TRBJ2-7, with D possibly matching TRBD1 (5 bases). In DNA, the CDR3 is TGTGCCAGCATCGCCGACAGCTCCTACGAGCAGTACTTC. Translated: CASIADSSYEQYF.